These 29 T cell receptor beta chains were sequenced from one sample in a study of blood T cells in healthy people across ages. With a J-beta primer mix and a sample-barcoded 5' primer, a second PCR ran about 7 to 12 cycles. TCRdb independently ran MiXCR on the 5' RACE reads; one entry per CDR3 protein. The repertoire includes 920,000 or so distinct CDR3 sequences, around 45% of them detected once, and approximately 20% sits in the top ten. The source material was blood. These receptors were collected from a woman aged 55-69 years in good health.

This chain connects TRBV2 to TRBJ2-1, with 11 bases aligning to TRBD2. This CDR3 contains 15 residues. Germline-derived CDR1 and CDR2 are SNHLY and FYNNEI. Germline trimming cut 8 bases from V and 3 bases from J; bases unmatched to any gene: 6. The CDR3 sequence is CASQPLAGGYNEQFF. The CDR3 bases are TGTGCCAGCCAACCGCTAGCGGGAGGCTACAATGAGCAGTTCTTC. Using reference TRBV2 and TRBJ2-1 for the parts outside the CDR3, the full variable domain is EPEVTQTPSHQVTQMGQEVILRCVPISNHLYFYWYRQILGQKVEFLVSFYNNEISEKSEIFDDQFSVERPDGSNFTLKIRSTKLEDSAMYFCASQPLAGGYNEQFFGPGTRLTVL.

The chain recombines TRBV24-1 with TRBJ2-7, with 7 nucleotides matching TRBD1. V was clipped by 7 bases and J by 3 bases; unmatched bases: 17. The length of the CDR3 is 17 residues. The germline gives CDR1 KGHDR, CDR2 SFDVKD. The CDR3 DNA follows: TGTGCCACCAGCAAGATGATAGCCAGGACAGGTCTCTACGAGCAGTACTTC. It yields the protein CATSKMIARTGLYEQYF.

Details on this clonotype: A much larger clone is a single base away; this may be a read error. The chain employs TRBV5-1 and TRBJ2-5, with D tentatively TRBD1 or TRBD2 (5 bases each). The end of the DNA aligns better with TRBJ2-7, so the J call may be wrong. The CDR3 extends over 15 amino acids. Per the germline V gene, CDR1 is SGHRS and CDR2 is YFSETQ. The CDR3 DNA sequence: TGCGCCAGCAGCTTGACCGGGACGGTCACCTGCGAGCAGTACTTC. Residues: CASSLTGTVTCEQYF.

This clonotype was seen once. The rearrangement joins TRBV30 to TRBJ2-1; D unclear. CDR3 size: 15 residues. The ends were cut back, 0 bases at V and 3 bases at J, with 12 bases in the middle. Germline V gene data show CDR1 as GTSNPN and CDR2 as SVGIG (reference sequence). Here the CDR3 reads CAWSVRQLIYNEQFF. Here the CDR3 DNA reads TGTGCCTGGAGTGTACGGCAGCTGATCTACAATGAGCAGTTCTTC.

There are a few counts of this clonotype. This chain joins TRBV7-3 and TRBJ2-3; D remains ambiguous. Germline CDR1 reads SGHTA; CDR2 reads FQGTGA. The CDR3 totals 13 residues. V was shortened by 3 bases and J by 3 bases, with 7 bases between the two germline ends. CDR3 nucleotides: TGTGCCAGCAGCTTTTCCTTGACAGATACGCAGTATTTT. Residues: CASSFSLTDTQYF.

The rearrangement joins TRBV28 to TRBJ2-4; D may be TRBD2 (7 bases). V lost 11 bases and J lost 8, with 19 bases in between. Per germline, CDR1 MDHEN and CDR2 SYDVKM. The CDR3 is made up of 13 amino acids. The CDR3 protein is CAGNRRGQYIQYF. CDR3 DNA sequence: TGTGCCGGCAATCGGCGGGGGCAGTACATTCAGTACTTC.

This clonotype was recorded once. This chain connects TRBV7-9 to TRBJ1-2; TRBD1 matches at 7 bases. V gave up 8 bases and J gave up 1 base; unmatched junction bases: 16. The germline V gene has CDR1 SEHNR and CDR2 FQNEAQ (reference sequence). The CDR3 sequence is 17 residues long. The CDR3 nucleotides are TGTGCCAGCGGCTCCCCAGGAGGACAGGTGTTTAACTATGGCTACACCTTC. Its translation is CASGSPGGQVFNYGYTF.

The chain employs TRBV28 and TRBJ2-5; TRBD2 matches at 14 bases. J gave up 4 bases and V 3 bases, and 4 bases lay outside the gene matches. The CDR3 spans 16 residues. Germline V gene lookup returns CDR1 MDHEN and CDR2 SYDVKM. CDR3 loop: CASSFGLAGGVETQYF. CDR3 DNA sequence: TGTGCCAGCAGTTTCGGACTAGCGGGAGGAGTAGAGACCCAGTACTTC. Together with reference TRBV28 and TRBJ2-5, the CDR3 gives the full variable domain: DVKVTQSSRYLVKRTGEKVFLECVQDMDHENMFWYRQDPGLGLRLIYFSYDVKMKEKGDIPEGYSVSREKKERFSLILESASTNQTSMYLCASSFGLAGGVETQYFGPGTRLLVL.

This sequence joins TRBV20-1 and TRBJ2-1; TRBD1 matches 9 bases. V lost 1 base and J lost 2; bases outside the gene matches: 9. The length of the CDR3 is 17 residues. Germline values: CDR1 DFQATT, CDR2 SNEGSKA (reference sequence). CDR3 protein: CSARASGTGRAYNEQFF. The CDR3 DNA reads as TGCAGTGCTAGAGCCTCCGGGACAGGGAGAGCCTACAATGAGCAGTTCTTC.

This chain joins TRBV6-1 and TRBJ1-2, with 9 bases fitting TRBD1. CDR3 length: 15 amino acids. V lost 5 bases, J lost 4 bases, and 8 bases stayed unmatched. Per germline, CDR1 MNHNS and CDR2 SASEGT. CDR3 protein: CASSSRDRALYGYTF. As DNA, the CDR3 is TGTGCCAGCAGTAGCCGGGACAGGGCCCTCTATGGCTACACCTTC.

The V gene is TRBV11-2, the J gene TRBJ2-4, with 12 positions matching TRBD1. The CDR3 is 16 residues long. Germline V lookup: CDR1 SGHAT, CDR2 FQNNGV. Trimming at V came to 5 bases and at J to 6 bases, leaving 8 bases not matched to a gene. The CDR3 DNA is TGTGCCAGCAGCCAAGTCCGGGACAGGGGGCGAAACATTCAGTACTTC. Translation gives CASSQVRDRGRNIQYF. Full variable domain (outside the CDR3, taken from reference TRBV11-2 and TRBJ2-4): EAGVAQSPRYKIIEKRQSVAFWCNPISGHATLYWYQQILGQGPKLLIQFQNNGVVDDSQLPKDRFSAERLKGVDSTLKIQPAKLEDSAVYLCASSQVRDRGRNIQYFGAGTRLSVL.

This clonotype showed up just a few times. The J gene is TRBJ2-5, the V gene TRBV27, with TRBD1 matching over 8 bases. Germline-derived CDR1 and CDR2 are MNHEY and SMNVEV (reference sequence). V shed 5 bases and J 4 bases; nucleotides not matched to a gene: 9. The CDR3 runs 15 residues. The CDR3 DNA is TGTGCCAGCAGTCTATTCCGGACAGGGTCAGAGACCCAGTACTTC. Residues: CASSLFRTGSETQYF.

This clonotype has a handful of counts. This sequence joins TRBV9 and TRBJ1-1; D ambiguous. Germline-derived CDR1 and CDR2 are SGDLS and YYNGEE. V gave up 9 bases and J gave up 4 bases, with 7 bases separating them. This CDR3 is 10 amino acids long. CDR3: CANISTEAFF. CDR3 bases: TGTGCCAACATCAGCACTGAAGCTTTCTTT.

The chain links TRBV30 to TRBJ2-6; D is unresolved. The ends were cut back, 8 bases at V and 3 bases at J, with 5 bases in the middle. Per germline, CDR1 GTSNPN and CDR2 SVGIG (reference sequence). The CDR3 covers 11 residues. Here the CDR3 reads CAHRGANVLTF. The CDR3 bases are TGTGCCCACCGTGGGGCCAACGTCCTGACTTTC.

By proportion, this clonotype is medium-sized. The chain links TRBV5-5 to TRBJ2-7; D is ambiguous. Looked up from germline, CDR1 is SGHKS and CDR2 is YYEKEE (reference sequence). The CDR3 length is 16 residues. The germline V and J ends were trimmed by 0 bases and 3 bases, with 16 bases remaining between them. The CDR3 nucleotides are TGTGCCAGCAGCTTGGGAGGAGATACCGCCTTCTACGAGCAGTACTTC. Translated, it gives CASSLGGDTAFYEQYF.

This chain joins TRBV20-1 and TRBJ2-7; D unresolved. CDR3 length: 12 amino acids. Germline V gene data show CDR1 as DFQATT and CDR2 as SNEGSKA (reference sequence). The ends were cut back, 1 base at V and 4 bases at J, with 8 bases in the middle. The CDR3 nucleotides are TGCAGTGCTAGAGGTCCACCGTACGAGCAGTACTTC. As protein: CSARGPPYEQYF.

The CDR3 nucleotides read TGTGCCAGCAGTTTATCCGGACCAGGTGTGTATGAGCAGTTCTTC. It encodes CASSLSGPGVYEQFF. This sequence joins TRBV28 and TRBJ2-1; unclear D gene. Germline values: CDR1 MDHEN, CDR2 SYDVKM. With 1 base removed from V and 8 bases from J, the gap between germline ends came to 15 bases. The CDR3 is made up of 15 amino acids.

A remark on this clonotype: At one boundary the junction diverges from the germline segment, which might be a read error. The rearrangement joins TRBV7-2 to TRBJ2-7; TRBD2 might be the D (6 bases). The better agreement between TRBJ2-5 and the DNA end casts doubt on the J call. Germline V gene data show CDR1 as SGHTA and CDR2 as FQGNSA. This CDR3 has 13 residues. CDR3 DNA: TGTGCCGGCAGCCAGGGCCGGGGGGAGACCCAGTACTTC. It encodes CAGSQGRGETQYF.

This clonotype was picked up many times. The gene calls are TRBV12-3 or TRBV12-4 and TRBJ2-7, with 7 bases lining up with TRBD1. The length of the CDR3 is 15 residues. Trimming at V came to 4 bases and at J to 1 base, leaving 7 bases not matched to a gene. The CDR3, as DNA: TGTGCCAGCAGTTCTAGGACAGGTGTGTCCTACGAGCAGTACTTC. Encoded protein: CASSSRTGVSYEQYF.

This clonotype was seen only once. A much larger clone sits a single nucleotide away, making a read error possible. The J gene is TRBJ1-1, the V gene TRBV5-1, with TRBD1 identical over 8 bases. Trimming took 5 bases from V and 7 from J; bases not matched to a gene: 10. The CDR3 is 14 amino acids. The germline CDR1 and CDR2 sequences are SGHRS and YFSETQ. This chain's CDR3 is CASSPGQALIEAFF. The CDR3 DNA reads TGCGCCAGCAGTCCGGGACAGGCGCTCATTGAAGCTTTCTTT.

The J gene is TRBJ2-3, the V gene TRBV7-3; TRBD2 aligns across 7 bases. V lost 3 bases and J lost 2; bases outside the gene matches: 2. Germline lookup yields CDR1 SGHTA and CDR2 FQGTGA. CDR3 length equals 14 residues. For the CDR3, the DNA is TGTGCCAGCAGCTTTGGGACTACCACAGATACGCAGTATTTT. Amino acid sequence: CASSFGTTTDTQYF.

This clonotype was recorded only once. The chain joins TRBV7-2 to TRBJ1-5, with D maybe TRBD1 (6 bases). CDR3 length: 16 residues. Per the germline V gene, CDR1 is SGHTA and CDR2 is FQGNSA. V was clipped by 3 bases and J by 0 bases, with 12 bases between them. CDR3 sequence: CASSLGGQPSNQPQHF. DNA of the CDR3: TGTGCCAGCAGCTTGGGGGGGCAGCCTAGCAATCAGCCCCAGCATTTT.

The CDR3 bases are TGTGCCAGCAGTGAAAAGGGTCGCCCTGGAAACACCATATATTTT. Amino acids: CASSEKGRPGNTIYF. The chain joins TRBV6-4 to TRBJ1-3, with no clear D. CDR3 length: 15 residues. V gave up 3 bases and J gave up 2 bases, with 11 bases separating them. Germline V gene lookup returns CDR1 MRHNA and CDR2 SNTAGT.

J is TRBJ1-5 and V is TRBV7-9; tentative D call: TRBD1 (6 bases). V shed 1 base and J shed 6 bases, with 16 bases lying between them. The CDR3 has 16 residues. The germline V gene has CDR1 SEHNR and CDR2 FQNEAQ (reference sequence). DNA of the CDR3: TGTGCCAGCAGCTTAGATGGCAGGGGTGTGGGTCAGCCCCAGCATTTT. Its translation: CASSLDGRGVGQPQHF.

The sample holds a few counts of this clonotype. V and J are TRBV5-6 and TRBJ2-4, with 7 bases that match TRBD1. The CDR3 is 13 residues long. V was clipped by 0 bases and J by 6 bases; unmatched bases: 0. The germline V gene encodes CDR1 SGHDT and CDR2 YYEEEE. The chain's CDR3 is CASSLGTGNIQYF. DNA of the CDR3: TGTGCCAGCAGCTTGGGGACAGGAAACATTCAGTACTTC.

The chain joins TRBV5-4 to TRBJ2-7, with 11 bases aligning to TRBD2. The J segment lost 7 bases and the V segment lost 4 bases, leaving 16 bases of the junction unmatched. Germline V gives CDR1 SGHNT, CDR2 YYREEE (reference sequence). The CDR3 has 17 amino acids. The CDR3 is CASSTSSGLAVEREQYF. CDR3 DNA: TGTGCCAGCAGCACTAGTTCGGGACTAGCGGTAGAACGAGAGCAGTACTTC.

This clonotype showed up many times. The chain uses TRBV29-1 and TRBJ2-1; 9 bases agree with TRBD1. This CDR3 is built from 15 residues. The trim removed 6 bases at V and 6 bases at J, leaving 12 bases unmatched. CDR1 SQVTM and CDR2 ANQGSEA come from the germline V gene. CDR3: CSVDSDRGAINEQFF. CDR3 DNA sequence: TGCAGCGTGGACTCCGACAGGGGGGCAATCAATGAGCAGTTCTTC.

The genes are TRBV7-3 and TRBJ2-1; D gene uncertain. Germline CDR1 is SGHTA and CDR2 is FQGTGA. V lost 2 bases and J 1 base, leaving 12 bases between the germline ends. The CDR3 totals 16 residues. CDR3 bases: TGTGCCAGCAGCTTAGGAAACGGGCTTTCCTACAATGAGCAGTTCTTC. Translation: CASSLGNGLSYNEQFF.

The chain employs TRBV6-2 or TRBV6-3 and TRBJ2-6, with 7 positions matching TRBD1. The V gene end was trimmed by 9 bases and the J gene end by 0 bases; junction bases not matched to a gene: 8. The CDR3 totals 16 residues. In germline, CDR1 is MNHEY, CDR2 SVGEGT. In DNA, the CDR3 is TGTGCCAGTAAGGAAGCAGGGGGCTCTGGGGCCAACGTCCTGACTTTC. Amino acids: CASKEAGGSGANVLTF.